A single sample is the source of the 21 T cell receptor beta chains below, sequenced in a study of shared clonotypes between healthy human individuals. The data were produced by immunoSEQ multiplex PCR, yet TCRdb's version contains in-frame clones alone and is incomplete. The data contain fewer than 1.4 million clones, 70% to 80% of them seen just once; the ten biggest clones take up 0.6% to 0.7%. Sequenced input: memory CD4+ T cells from PBMCs. Subset reported: CD45RA-negative fraction. These receptors all stem from a young man in good health. Some clones in this sample may be carry-over from other donors' samples.

This sequence joins TRBV7-9 and TRBJ2-3; 12 nucleotides align to TRBD1. The CDR3 has 15 residues. Germline trimming cut 6 bases from V and 5 bases from J; bases unmatched to any gene: 6. Germline V gene lookup returns CDR1 SEHNR and CDR2 FQNEAQ (reference sequence). CDR3 region: CASRSGTGGGDTQYF. For the CDR3, the DNA is TGTGCCAGCAGATCCGGGACAGGGGGCGGAGATACGCAGTATTTT.

In this sample, this clone turned up a few times. The V and J genes are TRBV5-1 and TRBJ1-1, with TRBD1 as a possible D gene (6 bases). Germline values: CDR1 SGHRS, CDR2 YFSETQ. The CDR3 sequence is 13 residues long. Trimming removed 6 bases at V and 8 bases at J, with 17 bases between. The CDR3 nucleotides are TGCGCCAGCACCTCAGGTGGAGGGGGGGAAGCTTTCTTT. Translation gives CASTSGGGGEAFF.

The V and J genes are TRBV30 and TRBJ2-7, with 7 bases matching TRBD2. The CDR3 consists of 12 residues. Germline V lookup: CDR1 GTSNPN, CDR2 SVGIG (reference sequence). The J segment lost 6 bases and the V segment lost 2 bases, leaving 4 bases of the junction unmatched. The DNA of the CDR3 is TGTGCCTGGAGTCGGTGGGGGGGCGAGCAGTACTTC. Amino acids: CAWSRWGGEQYF.

This clone was seen a few times. The chain couples TRBV11-2 to TRBJ2-1; D could derive from TRBD1 or TRBD2 (5 bases each). The CDR3 has 13 amino acids. Deletions cut 4 bases from V and 3 bases from J, with 7 bases between. Germline CDR1 and CDR2: SGHAT and FQNNGV. The CDR3 DNA reads TGTGCCAGCAGCTGGGACGGCTACAATGAGCAGTTCTTC. This sequence encodes CASSWDGYNEQFF.

This clone has a handful of counts. The chain couples TRBV28 to TRBJ1-2, with a tentative D call TRBD1 (5 bases). Trimming cost V 3 bases and J 4 bases, with 24 bases left between them. The CDR3 runs to 18 residues. Germline V lookup: CDR1 MDHEN, CDR2 SYDVKM. CDR3 DNA: TGTGCCAGCAGTTTGGGGGGGAGTGGGCCCGCTCTCATCTATGGCTACACCTTC. Its translation is CASSLGGSGPALIYGYTF.

The chain links TRBV2 to TRBJ2-2; a weak D match, TRBD1 (6 bases). Between the trimmed V and J ends, which lost 7 bases and 5 bases, there was a span of 17 bases. This CDR3 has 15 residues. Germline CDR1 and CDR2: SNHLY and FYNNEI. This CDR3 reads CASIPRGVRTGELFF. The DNA of the CDR3 is TGTGCCAGCATTCCCAGGGGAGTAAGGACCGGGGAGCTGTTTTTT.

The genes are TRBV29-1 and TRBJ1-1; no reliable D call. Germline loops: CDR1 SQVTM, CDR2 ANQGSEA. This CDR3 has 13 residues. The germline V and J ends were trimmed by 5 bases and 6 bases, with 16 bases remaining between them. Here the CDR3 reads CSVLSLGRAEAFF. The CDR3 nucleotides are TGCAGCGTTCTCTCTTTGGGGAGAGCTGAAGCTTTCTTT.

For the CDR3, the DNA is TGCAGCGCCTCAACATCAGGGGCAGCAAACACCATATATTTT. Translated, it gives CSASTSGAANTIYF. The chain recombines TRBV29-1 with TRBJ1-3; weak D call: TRBD1 (6 bases). The CDR3 is 14 residues long. The germline CDR1 and CDR2 sequences are SQVTM and ANQGSEA. Trimming removed 7 bases at V and 6 bases at J, with 19 bases between. Together with reference TRBV29-1 and TRBJ1-3, the CDR3 gives the full variable domain: SAVISQKPSRDICQRGTSLTIQCQVDSQVTMMFWYRQQPGQSLTLIATANQGSEATYESGFVIDKFPISRPNLTFSTLTVSNMSPEDSSIYLCSASTSGAANTIYFGEGSWLTVV.

This sequence joins TRBV7-6 and TRBJ1-1; possibly TRBD1 for D (6 bases). Trimming left V 1 base short and J 6 bases short, with 21 bases between. The CDR3 contains 17 residues. Germline V gene data show CDR1 as SGHVS and CDR2 as FNYEAQ. CDR3: CASSLVQPPGVAAEAFF. Here the CDR3 DNA reads TGTGCCAGCAGCTTAGTCCAACCCCCAGGGGTAGCGGCTGAAGCTTTCTTT.

The V call is TRBV10-3, the J call TRBJ2-5; 10 bases fit TRBD2. There are 15 residues in the CDR3. CDR1 is ENHRY and CDR2 is SYGVKD in the germline V gene. V trimming: 8 bases; J trimming: 4 bases; junction bases outside the gene matches: 10. The CDR3 DNA sequence: TGTGCCATCGCCCCCGTTCTAGCGGGGGCAGAGACCCAGTACTTC. As protein: CAIAPVLAGAETQYF.

The J gene is TRBJ1-5, the V gene TRBV5-8; tentative D call: TRBD1 (6 bases). CDR1 and CDR2 from the germline V gene are SGHTS and YDEGEE. Between the trimmed V and J ends, which lost 4 bases and 1 base, there was a span of 18 bases. The CDR3 length is 17 residues. The CDR3: CASSPSTGFLSNQPQHF. For the CDR3, the DNA is TGTGCCAGCAGCCCATCGACAGGATTTCTGAGCAATCAGCCCCAGCATTTT.

This clone was seen more than once but under ten times. The V gene is TRBV28, the J gene TRBJ1-2; 9 bases align to TRBD1. Germline V gene lookup returns CDR1 MDHEN and CDR2 SYDVKM. The CDR3 sequence is 11 residues long. The V gene end was trimmed by 5 bases and the J gene end by 13 bases; junction bases not matched to a gene: 5. The CDR3 DNA follows: TGTGCCAGCAGTCCCCACAGGGGGCGCACCTTC. This translates into CASSPHRGRTF.

This clone was seen once. CDR3 nucleotides: TGTGCCAGCAGCTTATCCCTAAATCAGCCCCAGCATTTT. Protein product: CASSLSLNQPQHF. The chain links TRBV7-8 to TRBJ1-5; D is uncertain. From germline, CDR1 is SGHVS and CDR2 FQNEAQ. The V end was cut by 2 bases, the J end by 4 bases, with 6 bases between. The CDR3 contains 13 residues.

V gene TRBV28 combines with J gene TRBJ1-2; D perhaps matches TRBD1 (6 bases). V dropped 6 bases and J dropped 2 bases, with 10 bases sitting between them. Germline V gene lookup returns CDR1 MDHEN and CDR2 SYDVKM. The CDR3 covers 13 residues. The CDR3 sequence: CASRNRVNYGYTF. The CDR3 bases are TGTGCCAGCAGAAACAGGGTGAACTATGGCTACACCTTC.

This rearrangement joins TRBV6-1 to TRBJ1-1; D ambiguous. Trimming shortened V by 0 bases and J by 4 bases, and 12 bases separated the two germline ends. CDR3 length equals 15 residues. Germline V lookup: CDR1 MNHNS, CDR2 SASEGT. For the CDR3, the DNA is TGTGCCAGCAGTGAAGCTAGGACCCCCCCCACTGAAGCTTTCTTT. This translates into CASSEARTPPTEAFF.

The chain carries TRBV1 and TRBJ2-2; the DNA was not used to check the table's D call, TRBD1. TRBV1 is a known pseudogene. The CDR3 sequence is 14 residues long. The CDR3 sequence is CTSRLRQGAGELFF. The CDR3 DNA reads TGCACCAGCAGGCTAAGACAGGGAGCCGGGGAGCTGTTTTTT.

The gene calls are TRBV5-4 and TRBJ2-5, with 8 bases aligning to TRBD1. With 5 bases clipped from V and 2 bases from J, the junction kept 2 bases outside the gene matches. The CDR3 is 13 amino acids. Per the germline V gene, CDR1 is SGHNT and CDR2 is YYREEE (reference sequence). This CDR3 reads CASSGQGQETQYF. CDR3 nucleotide sequence: TGTGCCAGCAGTGGACAGGGTCAAGAGACCCAGTACTTC.

Note on this clone: The sample carries other DNA sequences with the same CDR3. The genes are TRBV9 and TRBJ2-3; D possibly corresponds to TRBD1 (6 bases). V was pared by 0 bases and J by 2 bases, with 10 bases between. The CDR3 spans 15 residues. Germline CDR1 is SGDLS and CDR2 is YYNGEE. The CDR3 region is CASSVVGGYTDTQYF. CDR3 nucleotides: TGTGCCAGCAGCGTAGTAGGGGGATACACAGATACGCAGTATTTT.

This clone has a count of ten or more. This rearrangement joins TRBV28 to TRBJ1-2; D is unresolved. Germline assignment: CDR1 MDHEN and CDR2 SYDVKM. V shed 6 bases and J shed 0 bases, with 8 bases lying between them. The CDR3 is 13 residues long. This chain's CDR3 is CASRVSSNYGYTF. The CDR3 region has the DNA TGTGCCAGCAGAGTCAGTTCTAACTATGGCTACACCTTC.

The sample holds a few counts of this clone. The rearrangement joins TRBV11-2 to TRBJ1-5; no reliable D call. The V gene's germline CDR1 is SGHAT and CDR2 FQNNGV. The CDR3 extends over 14 amino acids. V lost 5 bases to trimming and J lost 2 bases, with 10 bases between them. CDR3 residues: CASSPMSGNQPQHF. In nucleotides, the CDR3 is TGTGCCAGCAGCCCTATGAGCGGCAATCAGCCCCAGCATTTT.

Concerning this clone itself: With a much larger clone just one base away, this may be a read error. The chain carries TRBV5-4 and TRBJ2-6; D is ambiguous. Germline V lookup: CDR1 SGHNT, CDR2 YYREEE (reference sequence). The CDR3 consists of 14 residues. V lost 3 bases to trimming and J lost 0 bases, with 4 bases between them. The chain's CDR3 is CASSSSSGANVLTF. The CDR3 nucleotides read TGTGCCAGCAGCTCCAGCTCTGGGGCCAACGTCCTGACTTTC.